A selection of T cell receptor beta chains follows, all from one sample in a study of T cells in Graves' hyperthyroidism and ophthalmopathy. TCRdb independently ran MiXCR on the multiplex PCR reads; one entry per CDR3 protein. Among fewer than 400,000 distinct CDR3 sequences, roughly 15% were seen once, and the ten largest hold approximately 35%. The sample was blood. The receptors were sampled from a man aged 25-40 years with Graves' hyperthyroidism. The CDR3 runs from the conserved cysteine through the conserved F or W.

v_call	cdr3_aa
TRBV29-1	CSVHVSGPYEQYF
TRBV10-3	CAISEYGPPGGELFF
TRBV2	CASSERGPVRGYTF
TRBV15	CATSPLLGGQTYEQYF
TRBV10-2	CASSESDTEAFF
TRBV11-2	CASSLGAIDEQYF
TRBV29-1	CSVEEVMGTEAFF
TRBV28	CASSLSTGPYSNQPQHF
TRBV6-5	CASSYVTEEETQYF
TRBV19	CASTGQDRGENEQYF
TRBV6-2/TRBV6-3	CASEAVRGDTQYF
TRBV7-2	CASSLVPGDSYEQYF
TRBV7-8	CASSFPSSHLTSGSYYEQYF
TRBV3-1	CASSQDLVLGTEAFF
TRBV19	CASSRTSENEQYF
TRBV7-3	CASSLMTSNEQFF
TRBV6-1	CASSTPGQGISYNSPLHF
TRBV28	CASGSPSGANVLTF
TRBV28	CATAPGHSNYDYTF
TRBV5-1	CASSLQAGTVNTEAFF
TRBV28	CASSLPTSGISNEQFF
TRBV12-3/TRBV12-4	CASSGGTGVSYGYTF
TRBV4-1	CASSQVRGVNEKLFF
TRBV20-1	CSASGHMLYEPYF
TRBV10-1	CASHTGFRYGYTF
TRBV12-3/TRBV12-4	CASSPAADYWREYEQYF
TRBV6-1	CASSRTTGLSSYNSPLHF
TRBV10-3	CAISEVSDQETQYF
TRBV11-3	CASSSPARAGPNQPQHF
TRBV5-1	CASSLDVTTEKLFF
TRBV2	CASSEGASFF
TRBV30	CAWSPGYEQYF
TRBV2	CASSESRWRELAKNIQYF
TRBV4-2	CASSQEGRLLPGELFF
TRBV18	CASSPLPPPRGVTDTQYF
TRBV12-3/TRBV12-4	CASSYRDIYTEAFF
TRBV12-3/TRBV12-4	CASSPGTSGRAGTGELFF
TRBV28	CASSSPGQGIKNIQYF
TRBV12-3/TRBV12-4	CASRAGTEHAGGYTF
TRBV20-1	CSASRLGPLSYNDQFF
TRBV20-1	CSAWGYEQFF
TRBV6-2/TRBV6-3	CASGQSSYEQYF
TRBV29-1	CSAITAHWDTQGLTQYF
TRBV13	CASRSGFDEQFF
TRBV5-1	CASSLLGRGTYNEQFF
TRBV19	CASRRSHLSSGSTIYF
TRBV2	CASSEVADTQYF
TRBV6-1	CASSLYGAQETQYF
TRBV5-1	CASSLEGANNSPLHF
TRBV7-9	CASTDPGQGGTGELFF